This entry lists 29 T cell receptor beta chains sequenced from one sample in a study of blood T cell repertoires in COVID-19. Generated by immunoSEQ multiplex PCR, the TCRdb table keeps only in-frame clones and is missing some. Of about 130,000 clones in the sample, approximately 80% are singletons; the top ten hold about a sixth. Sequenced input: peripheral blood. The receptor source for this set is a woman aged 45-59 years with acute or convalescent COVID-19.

In DNA form, the CDR3 reads TGTGCCAGCAGCCCCTGGGGGGATCAGCCCCAGCATTTT. Translation gives CASSPWGDQPQHF. The rearrangement joins TRBV3-1 (or the pseudogene TRBV3-2) to TRBJ1-5; possibly TRBD1 for D (5 bases). Trimming stripped 4 bases from V and 5 bases from J, with 9 bases between. The CDR3 is 13 residues long. CDR1 and CDR2 from the germline V gene are LGHDT and YNNKEL (reference sequence).

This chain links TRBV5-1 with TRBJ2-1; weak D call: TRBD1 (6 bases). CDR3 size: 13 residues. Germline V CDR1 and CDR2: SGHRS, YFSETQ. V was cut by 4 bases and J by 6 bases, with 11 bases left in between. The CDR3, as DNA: TGCGCCAGCAGCCTCAGGGGAGTCAATGAGCAGTTCTTC. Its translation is CASSLRGVNEQFF.

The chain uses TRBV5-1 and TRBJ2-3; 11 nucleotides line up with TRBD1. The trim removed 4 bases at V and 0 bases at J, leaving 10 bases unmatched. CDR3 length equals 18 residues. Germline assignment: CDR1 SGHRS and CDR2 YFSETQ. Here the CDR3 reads CASSTGQGAGISTDTQYF. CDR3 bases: TGCGCCAGCAGCACCGGACAGGGGGCCGGGATTAGCACAGATACGCAGTATTTT.

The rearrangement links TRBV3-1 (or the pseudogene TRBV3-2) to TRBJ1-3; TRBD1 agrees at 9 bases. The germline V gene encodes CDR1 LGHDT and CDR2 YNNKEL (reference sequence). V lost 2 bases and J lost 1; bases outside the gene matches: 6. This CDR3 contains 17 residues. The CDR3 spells CASSQKGQGTSGNTIYF. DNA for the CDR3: TGTGCCAGCAGCCAAAAGGGACAGGGTACTTCTGGAAACACCATATATTTT.

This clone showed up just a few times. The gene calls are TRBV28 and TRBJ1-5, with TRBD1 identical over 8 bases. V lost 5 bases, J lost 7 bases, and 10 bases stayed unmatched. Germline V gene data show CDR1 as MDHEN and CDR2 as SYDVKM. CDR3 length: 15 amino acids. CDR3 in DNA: TGTGCCAGCAGTGACAGGGGTGGGAACTGGCAGCCCCAGCATTTT. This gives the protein CASSDRGGNWQPQHF.

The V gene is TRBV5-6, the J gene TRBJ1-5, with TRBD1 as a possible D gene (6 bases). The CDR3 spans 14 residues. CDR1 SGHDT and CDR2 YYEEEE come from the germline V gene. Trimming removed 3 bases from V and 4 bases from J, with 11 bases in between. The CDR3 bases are TGTGCCAGCAGCTACCGGGACACTAATCAGCCCCAGCATTTT. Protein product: CASSYRDTNQPQHF.

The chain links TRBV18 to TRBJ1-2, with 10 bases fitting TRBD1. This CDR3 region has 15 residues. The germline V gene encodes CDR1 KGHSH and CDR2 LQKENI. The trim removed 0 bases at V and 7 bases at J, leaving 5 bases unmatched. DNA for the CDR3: TGTGCCAGCTCACCACCGGTTCGGACAGGGGGTGGCTACACCTTC. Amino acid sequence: CASSPPVRTGGGYTF.

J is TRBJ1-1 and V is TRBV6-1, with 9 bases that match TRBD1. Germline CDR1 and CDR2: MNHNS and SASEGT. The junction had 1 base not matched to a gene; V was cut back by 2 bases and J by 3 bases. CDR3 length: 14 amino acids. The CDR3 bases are TGTGCCAGCAGTGAAACAGGGGGCTACACTGAAGCTTTCTTT. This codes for CASSETGGYTEAFF.

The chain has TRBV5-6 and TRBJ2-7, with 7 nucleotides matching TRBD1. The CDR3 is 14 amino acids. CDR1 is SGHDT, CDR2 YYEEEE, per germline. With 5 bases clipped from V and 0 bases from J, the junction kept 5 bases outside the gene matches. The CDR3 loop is CASSSGGSSYEQYF. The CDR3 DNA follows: TGTGCCAGCAGTTCAGGGGGAAGCTCCTACGAGCAGTACTTC.

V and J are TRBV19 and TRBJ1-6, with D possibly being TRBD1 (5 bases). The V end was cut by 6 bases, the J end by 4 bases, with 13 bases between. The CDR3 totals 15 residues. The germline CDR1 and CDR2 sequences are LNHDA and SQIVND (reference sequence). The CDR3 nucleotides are TGTGCCAGTAGAAGAGACAGTCTGTATAATTCACCCCTCCACTTT. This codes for CASRRDSLYNSPLHF.

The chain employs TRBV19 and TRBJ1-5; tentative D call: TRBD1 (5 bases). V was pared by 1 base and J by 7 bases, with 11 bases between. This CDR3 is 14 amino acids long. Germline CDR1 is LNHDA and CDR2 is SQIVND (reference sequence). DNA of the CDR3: TGTGCCAGTAGTATAGTCCAGGGTCGACAGCCCCAGCATTTT. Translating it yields CASSIVQGRQPQHF.

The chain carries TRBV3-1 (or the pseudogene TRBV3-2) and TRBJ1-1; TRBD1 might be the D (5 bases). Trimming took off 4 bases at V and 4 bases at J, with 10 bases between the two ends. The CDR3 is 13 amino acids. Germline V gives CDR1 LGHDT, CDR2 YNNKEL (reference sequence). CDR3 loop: CASSPRQGTEAFF. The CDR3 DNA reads TGTGCCAGCAGCCCTCGGCAGGGCACTGAAGCTTTCTTT.

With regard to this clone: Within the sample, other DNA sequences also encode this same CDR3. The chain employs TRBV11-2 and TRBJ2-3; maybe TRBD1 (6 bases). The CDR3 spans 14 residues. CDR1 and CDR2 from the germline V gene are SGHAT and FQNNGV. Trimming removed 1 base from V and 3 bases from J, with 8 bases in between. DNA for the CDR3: TGTGCCAGCAGCTTAGGTCAGGGGACAGATACGCAGTATTTT. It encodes CASSLGQGTDTQYF.

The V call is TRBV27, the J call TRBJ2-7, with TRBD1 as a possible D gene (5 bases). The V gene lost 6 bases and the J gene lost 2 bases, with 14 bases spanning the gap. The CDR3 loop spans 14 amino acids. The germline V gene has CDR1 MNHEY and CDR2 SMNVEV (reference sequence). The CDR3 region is CASSPNGQAYEQYF. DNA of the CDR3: TGTGCCAGCAGCCCCAACGGACAAGCCTACGAGCAGTACTTC.

The CDR3 reads CASRDRVADEKLFF. The DNA of the CDR3 is TGTGCCAGCCGGGACAGGGTGGCCGATGAAAAACTGTTTTTT. This chain links TRBV6-5 with TRBJ1-4; TRBD1 matches 9 bases. Germline V gene data show CDR1 as MNHEY and CDR2 as SVGAGI. This CDR3 region has 14 residues. The V gene end was trimmed by 8 bases and the J gene end by 6 bases; junction bases not matched to a gene: 7.

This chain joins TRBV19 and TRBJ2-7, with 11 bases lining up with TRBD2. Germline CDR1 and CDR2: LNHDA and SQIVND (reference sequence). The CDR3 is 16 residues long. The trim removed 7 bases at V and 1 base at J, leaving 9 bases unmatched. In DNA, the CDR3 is TGTGCCAGTAAGGCTAGCGGGGGGTTTTCGTCCTACGAGCAGTACTTC. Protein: CASKASGGFSSYEQYF.

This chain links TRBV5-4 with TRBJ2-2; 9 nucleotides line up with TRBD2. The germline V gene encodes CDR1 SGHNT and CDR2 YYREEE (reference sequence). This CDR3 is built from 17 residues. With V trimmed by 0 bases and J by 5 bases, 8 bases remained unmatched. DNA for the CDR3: TGTGCCAGCAGCTTGGGAGTAGCGGGGGATTGGACCGGGGAGCTGTTTTTT. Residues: CASSLGVAGDWTGELFF.

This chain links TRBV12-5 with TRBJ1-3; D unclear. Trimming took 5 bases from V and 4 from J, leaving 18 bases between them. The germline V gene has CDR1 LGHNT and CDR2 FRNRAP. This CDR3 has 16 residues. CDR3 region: CASGPGGSGSGNTIYF. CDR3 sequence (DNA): TGTGCTAGTGGTCCGGGAGGTTCCGGCTCGGGAAACACCATATATTTT. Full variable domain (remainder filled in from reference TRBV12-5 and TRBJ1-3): DARVTQTPRHKVTEMGQEVTMRCQPILGHNTVFWYRQTMMQGLELLAYFRNRAPLDDSGMPKDRFSAEMPDATLATLKIQPSEPRDSAVYFCASGPGGSGSGNTIYFGEGSWLTVV.

CDR3 amino acids: CASSKAESQDRQLYYGYTF. The CDR3, as DNA: TGTGCCAGCAGCAAAGCCGAATCCCAGGACAGACAACTGTACTATGGCTACACCTTC. This chain links TRBV21-1 with TRBJ1-2; TRBD1 reflects the table's D call only, with no check against the DNA. TRBV21-1 is marked as a pseudogene. The CDR3 runs to 19 residues.

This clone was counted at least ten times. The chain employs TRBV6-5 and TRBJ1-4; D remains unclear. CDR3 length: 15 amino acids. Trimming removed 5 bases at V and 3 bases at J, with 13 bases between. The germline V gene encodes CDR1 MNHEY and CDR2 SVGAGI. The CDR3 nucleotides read TGTGCCAGCAGTCAACTCGGTCAATCTAATGAAAAACTGTTTTTT. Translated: CASSQLGQSNEKLFF.

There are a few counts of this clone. CDR3 bases: TGTGCCAGCAGCCCTTTCCAGGGGAACACCGGGGAGCTGTTTTTT. Encoded protein: CASSPFQGNTGELFF. The chain employs TRBV9 and TRBJ2-2; a weak D match, TRBD1 (5 bases). Between the trimmed V and J ends, which lost 4 bases and 1 base, there was a span of 11 bases. The CDR3 covers 15 residues. Germline-derived CDR1 and CDR2 are SGDLS and YYNGEE.

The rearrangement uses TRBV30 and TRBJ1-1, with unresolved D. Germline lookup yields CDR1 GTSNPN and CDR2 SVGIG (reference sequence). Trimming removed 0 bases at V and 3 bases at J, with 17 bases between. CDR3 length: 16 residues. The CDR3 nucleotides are TGTGCCTGGAGTGTACGTATCATGGTACTGGACACTGAAGCTTTCTTT. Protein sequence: CAWSVRIMVLDTEAFF.

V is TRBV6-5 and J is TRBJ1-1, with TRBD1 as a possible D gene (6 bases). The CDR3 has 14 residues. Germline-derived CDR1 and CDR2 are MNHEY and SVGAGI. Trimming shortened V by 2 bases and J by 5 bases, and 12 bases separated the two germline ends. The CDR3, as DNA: TGTGCCAGCAGTTACACCCGGACAGTTACTGAAGCTTTCTTT. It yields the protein CASSYTRTVTEAFF.

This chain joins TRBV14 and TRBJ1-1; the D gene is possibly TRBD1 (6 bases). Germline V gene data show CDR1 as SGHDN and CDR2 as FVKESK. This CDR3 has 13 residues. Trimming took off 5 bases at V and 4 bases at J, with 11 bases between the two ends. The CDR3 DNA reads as TGTGCCAGCAGCACACAGGGTGGCACTGAAGCTTTCTTT. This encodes CASSTQGGTEAFF.

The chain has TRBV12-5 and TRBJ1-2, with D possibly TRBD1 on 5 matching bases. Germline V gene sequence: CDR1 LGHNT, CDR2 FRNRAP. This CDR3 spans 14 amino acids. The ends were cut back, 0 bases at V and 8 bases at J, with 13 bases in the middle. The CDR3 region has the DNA TGTGCTAGTGGTTTGGTACAAGGGGCGCGGGGCTACACCTTC. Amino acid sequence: CASGLVQGARGYTF.

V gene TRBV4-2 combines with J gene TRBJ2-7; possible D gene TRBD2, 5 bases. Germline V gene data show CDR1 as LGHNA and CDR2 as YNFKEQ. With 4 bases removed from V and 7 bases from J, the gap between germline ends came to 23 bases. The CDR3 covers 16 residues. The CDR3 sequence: CASSRQPGSSTEEQYF. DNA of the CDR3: TGTGCCAGCAGCCGCCAACCGGGATCATCCACCGAGGAGCAGTACTTC.

CDR3 in DNA: TGTGCCAGCAGCTTGAGTGGGCTAAACACAGATACGCAGTATTTT. Translated, it gives CASSLSGLNTDTQYF. V usage is TRBV5-5 and J usage is TRBJ2-3, with D unresolved. This CDR3 comprises 15 residues. Germline V gene lookup returns CDR1 SGHKS and CDR2 YYEKEE (reference sequence). Trimming stripped 1 base from V and 2 bases from J, with 11 bases between.

The CDR3 protein is CASSEIFEQYF. The CDR3 region has the DNA TGTGCCAGCAGTGAAATATTCGAGCAGTACTTC. The chain couples TRBV6-1 to TRBJ2-7; D is unclear. There are 11 residues in the CDR3. Germline assignment: CDR1 MNHNS and CDR2 SASEGT. Between the trimmed V and J ends, which lost 2 bases and 6 bases, there was a span of 5 bases.

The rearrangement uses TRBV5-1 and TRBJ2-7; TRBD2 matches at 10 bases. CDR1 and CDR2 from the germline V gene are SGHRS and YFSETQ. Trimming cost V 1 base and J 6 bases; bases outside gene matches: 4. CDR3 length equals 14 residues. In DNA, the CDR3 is TGCGCCAGCAGCTTGACAGCGGGGGGGCTCGAGCAGTACTTC. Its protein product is CASSLTAGGLEQYF.